A single sample gave rise to the 6 T cell receptor beta chains below, sequenced in a study of PD-L1 blockade in urothelial cancer (dated by TCRdb to the late 2010s). The sample's time point label, in plain terms: peripheral blood 6 weeks after treatment start. Library preparation was by the immunoSEQ multiplex PCR assay. TCRdb took over this immuneACCESS table, retaining in-frame rearrangements with V and J assigned. Such tables are incomplete; in checked studies, under half of the missing clones stem from an unresolved V gene, and the remainder is unexplained. This sample comprises 45,000 to 55,000 clones, around 82% of them detected only once. Together, the top ten hold 1.9% of the sample. Here the sequenced sample was PBMCs, taken around atezolizumab (anti-PD-L1) treatment. These receptors all come from a man aged 45-65 years with urothelial cancer.

This rearrangement joins TRBV27 to TRBJ2-1; 11 bases map to TRBD1. Germline CDR1 and CDR2: MNHEY and SMNVEV (reference sequence). CDR3 length equals 18 residues. J gave up 7 bases and V 5 bases, and 16 bases lay outside the gene matches. The CDR3 loop is CASSHETPGTGGLNEQFF. For the CDR3, the DNA is TGTGCCAGCAGTCATGAGACCCCCGGGACAGGGGGACTGAATGAGCAGTTCTTC.

The chain has TRBV7-2 and TRBJ2-2; 9 bases map to TRBD2. The CDR3 totals 18 residues. Trimming cost V 0 bases and J 3 bases; bases outside gene matches: 8. Germline CDR1 and CDR2: SGHTA and FQGNSA. The CDR3 sequence is CASSLALPSGIHTGELFF. Written as DNA, the CDR3 is TGTGCCAGCAGCTTAGCGCTTCCTAGCGGGATCCACACCGGGGAGCTGTTTTTT.

This clone came up once. This chain connects TRBV27 to TRBJ2-1; D unresolved. In germline, CDR1 is MNHEY, CDR2 SMNVEV (reference sequence). With 3 bases removed from V and 7 bases from J, the gap between germline ends came to 7 bases. The CDR3 runs 12 residues. CDR3 bases: TGTGCCAGCAGTTTCCGACAAAATGAGCAGTTCTTC. It yields the protein CASSFRQNEQFF.

This clone was seen only once. The chain is built from TRBV5-1 and TRBJ1-5, with a weak D call TRBD1 (6 bases). CDR1 and CDR2 (germline): SGHRS, YFSETQ. This CDR3 contains 15 residues. Trimming removed 0 bases at V and 6 bases at J, with 13 bases between. The CDR3 sequence: CASSLDGGGAQPQHF. The DNA of the CDR3 is TGCGCCAGCAGCTTGGACGGCGGGGGCGCTCAGCCCCAGCATTTT.

The gene calls are TRBV27 and TRBJ2-3; a weak D match, TRBD1 (6 bases). Per the germline V gene, CDR1 is MNHEY and CDR2 is SMNVEV (reference sequence). V was pared by 4 bases and J by 8 bases, with 10 bases between. CDR3 length: 12 residues. Written as DNA, the CDR3 is TGTGCCAGCAGTTATGGCAGGGGTACGCAGTATTTT. Translation: CASSYGRGTQYF.

This clone is a singleton in its sample. CDR3 region: CASSVGGRNQPQHF. The CDR3 nucleotides read TGTGCCAGCAGCGTAGGTGGGAGGAATCAGCCCCAGCATTTT. V usage is TRBV9 and J usage is TRBJ1-5; D ambiguous. Deletions cut 0 bases from V and 4 bases from J, with 8 bases between. Per germline, CDR1 SGDLS and CDR2 YYNGEE. The CDR3 has 14 amino acids.